Presented here are 5 T cell receptor beta chains from one specimen sequenced in a study of shared clonotypes between healthy human individuals. The repertoire was sequenced with immunoSEQ multiplex PCR; TCRdb's copy has only in-frame clones and lacks some. This repertoire shows about 2 million clones, about 95% found once; its top ten account for 0.13%. Sequenced sample: naive CD4+ T cells sorted from blood. Subset specified: CD45RA+ positively selected. All receptors derive from a man aged 18 to 35 in good health.

The chain employs TRBV11-2 and TRBJ2-1; D may match TRBD1 or TRBD2 (5 bases each). The CDR3 covers 15 residues. V dropped 5 bases and J dropped 2 bases, with 13 bases sitting between them. CDR1 and CDR2 from the germline V gene are SGHAT and FQNNGV. The CDR3 nucleotides read TGTGCCAGCAGCGGTGGTTCGGGGCCCTACAATGAGCAGTTCTTC. Amino acids: CASSGGSGPYNEQFF.

The J gene is TRBJ2-1, the V gene TRBV2; D is perhaps TRBD2 (5 bases). Trimming left V 3 bases short and J 2 bases short, with 11 bases between. The CDR3 loop spans 15 amino acids. Germline CDR1 reads SNHLY; CDR2 reads FYNNEI. CDR3 region: CASSDGRATYNEQFF. The DNA of the CDR3 is TGTGCCAGCAGTGATGGGCGGGCTACCTACAATGAGCAGTTCTTC. Full variable domain (outside the CDR3, taken from reference TRBV2 and TRBJ2-1): EPEVTQTPSHQVTQMGQEVILRCVPISNHLYFYWYRQILGQKVEFLVSFYNNEISEKSEIFDDQFSVERPDGSNFTLKIRSTKLEDSAMYFCASSDGRATYNEQFFGPGTRLTVL.

V is TRBV2 and J is TRBJ1-2; TRBD1 agrees at 7 bases. CDR1 SNHLY and CDR2 FYNNEI come from the germline V gene. The CDR3 contains 16 residues. V shed 2 bases and J 4 bases; nucleotides not matched to a gene: 10. The DNA for the CDR3 is TGTGCCAGCAGTGAATCTTGGATGGGACAGTCCTATGGCTACACCTTC. This encodes CASSESWMGQSYGYTF.

About this clone: The same CDR3 can be traced to other DNA sequences in this sample. The genes are TRBV10-3 and TRBJ2-5, with 11 bases lining up with TRBD1. With the DNA end fitting TRBJ2-7 better, the J assignment may be wrong. CDR3 length equals 15 residues. Per germline, CDR1 ENHRY and CDR2 SYGVKD. The CDR3 reads CAISEGTGGYYEQYF. DNA of the CDR3: TGTGCCATCAGCGAGGGGACAGGGGGATACTACGAGCAGTACTTC.

As for this clone: Other nucleotide sequences from this sample produce the same CDR3. The chain is built from TRBV6-1 and TRBJ2-6; D unresolved. Germline V lookup: CDR1 MNHNS, CDR2 SASEGT. The CDR3 is 13 residues long. Trimming removed 8 bases from V and 0 bases from J, with 5 bases in between. CDR3 in DNA: TGTGCCAGCCAAAGCTCTGGGGCCAACGTCCTGACTTTC. Translated: CASQSSGANVLTF.